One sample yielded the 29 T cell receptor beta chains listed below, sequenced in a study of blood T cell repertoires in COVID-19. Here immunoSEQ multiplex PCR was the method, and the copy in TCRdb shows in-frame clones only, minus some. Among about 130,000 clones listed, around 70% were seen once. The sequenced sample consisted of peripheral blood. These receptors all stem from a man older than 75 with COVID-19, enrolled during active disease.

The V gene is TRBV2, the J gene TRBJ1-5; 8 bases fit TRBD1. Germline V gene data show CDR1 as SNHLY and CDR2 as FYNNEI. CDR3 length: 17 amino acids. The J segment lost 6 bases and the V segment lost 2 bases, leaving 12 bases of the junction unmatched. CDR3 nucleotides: TGTGCCAGCAGTGAATATGGACAGGGAAGCTTAGGTCAGCCCCAGCATTTT. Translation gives CASSEYGQGSLGQPQHF.

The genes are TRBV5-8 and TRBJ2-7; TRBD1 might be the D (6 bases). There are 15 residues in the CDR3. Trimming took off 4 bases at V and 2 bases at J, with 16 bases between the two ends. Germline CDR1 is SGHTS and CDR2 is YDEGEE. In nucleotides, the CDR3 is TGTGCCAGCAGCGTCACAGGGCTGGGCGCCTACGAGCAGTACTTC. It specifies CASSVTGLGAYEQYF.

CDR3 DNA: TGTGCCAGCAGTCCTGGGACTTTGGATCAGCCCCAGCATTTT. This translates into CASSPGTLDQPQHF. V usage is TRBV28 and J usage is TRBJ1-5; D is possibly TRBD1 (5 bases). Germline CDR1 and CDR2: MDHEN and SYDVKM. This CDR3 is 14 amino acids long. Trimming removed 5 bases at V and 5 bases at J, with 13 bases between.

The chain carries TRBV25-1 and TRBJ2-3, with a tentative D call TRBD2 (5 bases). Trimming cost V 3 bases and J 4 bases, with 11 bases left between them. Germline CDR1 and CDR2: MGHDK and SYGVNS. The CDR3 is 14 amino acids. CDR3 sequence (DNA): TGTGCCAGCAGTGACGGGGTTATAGCAGATACGCAGTATTTT. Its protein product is CASSDGVIADTQYF.

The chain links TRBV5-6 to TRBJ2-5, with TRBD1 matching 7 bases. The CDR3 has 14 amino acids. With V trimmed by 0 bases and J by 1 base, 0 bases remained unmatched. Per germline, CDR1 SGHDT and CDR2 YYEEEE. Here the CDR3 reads CASSLAGGQETQYF. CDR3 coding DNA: TGTGCCAGCAGCTTGGCAGGGGGCCAAGAGACCCAGTACTTC.

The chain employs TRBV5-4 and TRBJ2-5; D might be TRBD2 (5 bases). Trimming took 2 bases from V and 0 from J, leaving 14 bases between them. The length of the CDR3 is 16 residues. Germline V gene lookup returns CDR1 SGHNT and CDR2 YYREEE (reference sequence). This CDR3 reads CASSLVGGADQETQYF. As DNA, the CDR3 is TGTGCCAGCAGCTTAGTAGGTGGAGCGGACCAAGAGACCCAGTACTTC.

CDR3 sequence reads: CASSPSATGEKLFF. In DNA, the CDR3 is TGTGCCAGCAGCCCGTCGGCCACGGGTGAAAAACTGTTTTTT. The chain is built from TRBV7-9 and TRBJ1-4; D is ambiguous. Germline CDR1 is SEHNR and CDR2 is FQNEAQ (reference sequence). The CDR3 sequence is 14 residues long. Trimming removed 5 bases at V and 7 bases at J, with 14 bases between. The full variable domain, with the rest looked up from reference TRBV7-9 and TRBJ1-4, is DTGVSQNPRHKITKRGQNVTFRCDPISEHNRLYWYRQTLGQGPEFLTYFQNEAQLEKSRLLSDRFSAERPKGSFSTLEIQRTEQGDSAMYLCASSPSATGEKLFFGSGTQLSVL.

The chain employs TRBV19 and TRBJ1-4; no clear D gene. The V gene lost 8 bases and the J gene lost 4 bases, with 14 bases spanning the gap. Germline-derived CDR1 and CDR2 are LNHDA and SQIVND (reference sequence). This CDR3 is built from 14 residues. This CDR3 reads CASHPKSVNEKLFF. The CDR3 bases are TGTGCCAGTCACCCGAAGTCGGTTAATGAAAAACTGTTTTTT.

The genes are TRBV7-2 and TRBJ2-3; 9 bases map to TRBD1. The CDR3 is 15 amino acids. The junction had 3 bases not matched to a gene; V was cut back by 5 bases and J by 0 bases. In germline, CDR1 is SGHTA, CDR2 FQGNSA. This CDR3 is CASSPDRGSTDTQYF. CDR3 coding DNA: TGTGCCAGCAGCCCGGACAGGGGAAGCACAGATACGCAGTATTTT.

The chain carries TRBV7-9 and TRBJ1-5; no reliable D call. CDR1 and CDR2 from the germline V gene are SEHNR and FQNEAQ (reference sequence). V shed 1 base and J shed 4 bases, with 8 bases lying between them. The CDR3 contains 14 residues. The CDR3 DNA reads TGTGCCAGCAGCTTAGGCGTTGGTAATCAGCCCCAGCATTTT. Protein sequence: CASSLGVGNQPQHF.

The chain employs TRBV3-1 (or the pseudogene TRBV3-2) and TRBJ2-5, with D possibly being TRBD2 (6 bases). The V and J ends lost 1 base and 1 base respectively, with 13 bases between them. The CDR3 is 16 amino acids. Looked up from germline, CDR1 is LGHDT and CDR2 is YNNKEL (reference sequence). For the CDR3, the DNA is TGTGCCAGCAGCCAAGGTGTTAGCGGTTCCCAAGAGACCCAGTACTTC. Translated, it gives CASSQGVSGSQETQYF.

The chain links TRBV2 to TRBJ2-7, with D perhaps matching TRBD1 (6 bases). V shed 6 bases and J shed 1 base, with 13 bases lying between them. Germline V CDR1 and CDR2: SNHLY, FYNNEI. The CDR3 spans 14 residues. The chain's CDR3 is CASRLMDRSYEQYF. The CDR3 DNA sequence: TGTGCCAGCAGGTTGATGGACAGATCCTACGAGCAGTACTTC.

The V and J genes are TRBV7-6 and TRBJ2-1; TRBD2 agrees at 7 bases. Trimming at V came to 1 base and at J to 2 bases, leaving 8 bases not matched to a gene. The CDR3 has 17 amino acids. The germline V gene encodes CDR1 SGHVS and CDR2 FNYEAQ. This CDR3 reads CASSLVHGGGTYNEQFF. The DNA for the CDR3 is TGTGCCAGCAGCTTAGTTCACGGCGGGGGAACCTACAATGAGCAGTTCTTC.

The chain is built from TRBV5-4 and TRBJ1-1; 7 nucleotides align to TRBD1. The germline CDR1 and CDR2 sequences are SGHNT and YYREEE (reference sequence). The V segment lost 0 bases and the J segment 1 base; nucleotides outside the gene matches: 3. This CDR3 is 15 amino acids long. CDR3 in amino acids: CASSLEGARNTEAFF. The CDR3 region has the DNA TGTGCCAGCAGCTTGGAGGGGGCGAGGAACACTGAAGCTTTCTTT.

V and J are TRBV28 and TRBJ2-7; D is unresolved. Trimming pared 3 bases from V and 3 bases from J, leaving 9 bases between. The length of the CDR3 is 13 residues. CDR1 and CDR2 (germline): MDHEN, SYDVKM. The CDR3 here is CASSFARFYEQYF. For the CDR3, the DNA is TGTGCCAGCAGTTTTGCTCGGTTCTACGAGCAGTACTTC.

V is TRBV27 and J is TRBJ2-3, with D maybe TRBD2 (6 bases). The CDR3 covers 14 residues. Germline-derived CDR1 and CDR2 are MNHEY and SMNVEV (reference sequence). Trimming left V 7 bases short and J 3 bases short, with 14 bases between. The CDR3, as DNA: TGTGCCAGCACCCCTCTCGGGGGAACAGATACGCAGTATTTT. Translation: CASTPLGGTDTQYF.

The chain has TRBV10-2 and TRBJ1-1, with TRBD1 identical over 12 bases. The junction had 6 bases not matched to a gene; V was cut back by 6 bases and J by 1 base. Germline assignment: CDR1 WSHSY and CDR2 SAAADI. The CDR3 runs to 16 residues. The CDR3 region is CASSGWGQGANTEAFF. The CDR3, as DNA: TGCGCCAGCAGCGGATGGGGACAGGGGGCGAACACTGAAGCTTTCTTT.

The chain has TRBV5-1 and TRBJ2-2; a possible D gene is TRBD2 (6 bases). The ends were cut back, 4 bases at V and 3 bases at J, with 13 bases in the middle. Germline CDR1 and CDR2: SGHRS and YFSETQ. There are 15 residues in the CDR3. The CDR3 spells CASSRGADYTGELFF. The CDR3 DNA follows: TGCGCCAGCAGCCGCGGGGCGGACTACACCGGGGAGCTGTTTTTT.

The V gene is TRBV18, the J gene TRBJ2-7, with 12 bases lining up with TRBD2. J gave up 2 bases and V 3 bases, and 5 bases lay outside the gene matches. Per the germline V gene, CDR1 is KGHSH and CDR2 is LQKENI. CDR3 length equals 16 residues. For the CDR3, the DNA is TGTGCCAGCTCACCGACTAGCGGGAGTGGCGCCTACGAGCAGTACTTC. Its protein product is CASSPTSGSGAYEQYF.

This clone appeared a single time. CDR3: CASSLDGATYRGGENIQYF. As DNA, the CDR3 is TGTGCCAGCAGCTTAGACGGGGCAACATACAGGGGCGGGGAAAACATTCAGTACTTC. The rearrangement joins TRBV7-9 to TRBJ2-4; D might be TRBD1 (7 bases). Trimming took off 1 base at V and 5 bases at J, with 24 bases between the two ends. Germline V gene sequence: CDR1 SEHNR, CDR2 FQNEAQ (reference sequence). This CDR3 has 19 amino acids.

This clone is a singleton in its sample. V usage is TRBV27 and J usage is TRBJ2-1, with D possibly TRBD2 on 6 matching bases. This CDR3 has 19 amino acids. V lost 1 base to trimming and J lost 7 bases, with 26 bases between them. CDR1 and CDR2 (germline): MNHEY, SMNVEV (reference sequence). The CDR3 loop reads CASSLFGPGWRDAGNEQFF. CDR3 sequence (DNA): TGTGCCAGCAGTTTATTCGGACCGGGATGGCGGGACGCGGGGAATGAGCAGTTCTTC.

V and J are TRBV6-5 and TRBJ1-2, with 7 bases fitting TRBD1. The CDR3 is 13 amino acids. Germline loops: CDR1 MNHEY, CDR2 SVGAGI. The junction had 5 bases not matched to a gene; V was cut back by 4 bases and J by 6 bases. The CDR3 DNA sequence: TGTGCCAGCAGTTCGACAGGGCTGAATGGCTACACCTTC. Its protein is CASSSTGLNGYTF.

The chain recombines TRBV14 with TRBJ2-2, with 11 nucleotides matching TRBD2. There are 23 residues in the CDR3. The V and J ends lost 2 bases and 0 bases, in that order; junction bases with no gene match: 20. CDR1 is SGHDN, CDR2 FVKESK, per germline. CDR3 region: CASSQTLRTGTSGYNPNTGELFF. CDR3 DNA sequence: TGTGCCAGCAGCCAAACTTTAAGAACCGGGACTAGCGGTTATAACCCGAACACCGGGGAGCTGTTTTTT.

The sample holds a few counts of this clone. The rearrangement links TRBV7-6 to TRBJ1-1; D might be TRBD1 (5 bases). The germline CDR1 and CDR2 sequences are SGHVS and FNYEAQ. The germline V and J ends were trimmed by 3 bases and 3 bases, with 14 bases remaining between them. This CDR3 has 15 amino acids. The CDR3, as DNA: TGTGCCAGCAGCTTGGCCCTGGGAGGGGACACTGAAGCTTTCTTT. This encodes CASSLALGGDTEAFF. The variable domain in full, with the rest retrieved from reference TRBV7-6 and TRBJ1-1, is GAGVSQSPRYKVTKRGQDVALRCDPISGHVSLYWYRQALGQGPEFLTYFNYEAQQDKSGLPNDRFSAERPEGSISTLTIQRTEQRDSAMYRCASSLALGGDTEAFFGQGTRLTVV.

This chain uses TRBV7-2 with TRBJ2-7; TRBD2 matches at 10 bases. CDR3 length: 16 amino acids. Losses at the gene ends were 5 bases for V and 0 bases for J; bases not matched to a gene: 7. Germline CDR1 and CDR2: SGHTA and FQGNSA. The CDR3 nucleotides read TGTGCCAGCAGCCCTCCGGGACTAGCGATCTCCTACGAGCAGTACTTC. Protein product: CASSPPGLAISYEQYF.

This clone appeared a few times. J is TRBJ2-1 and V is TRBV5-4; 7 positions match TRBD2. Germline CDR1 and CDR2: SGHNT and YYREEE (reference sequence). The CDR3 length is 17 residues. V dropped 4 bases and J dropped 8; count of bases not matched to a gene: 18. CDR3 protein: CASSAALRGKRTDEQFF. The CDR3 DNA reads TGTGCCAGCAGCGCCGCCCTGCGGGGGAAACGAACAGATGAGCAGTTCTTC.

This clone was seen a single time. This CDR3 reads CAIRGTGEQYF. The CDR3 bases are TGTGCCATCAGGGGGACTGGGGAGCAGTACTTC. The chain joins TRBV10-3 to TRBJ2-7, with TRBD2 as a possible D gene (6 bases). With 6 bases removed from V and 7 bases from J, the gap between germline ends came to 10 bases. Germline V gene data show CDR1 as ENHRY and CDR2 as SYGVKD. The CDR3 extends over 11 amino acids.

Here the CDR3 reads CASSQPRDRSSYNSPLHF. The CDR3 DNA follows: TGTGCCAGCAGCCAACCCAGGGACAGAAGCTCCTATAATTCACCCCTCCACTTT. This rearrangement joins TRBV7-8 to TRBJ1-6; 7 positions agree with TRBD1. This CDR3 comprises 18 residues. J gave up 0 bases and V 5 bases, and 10 bases lay outside the gene matches. CDR1 SGHVS and CDR2 FQNEAQ come from the germline V gene.

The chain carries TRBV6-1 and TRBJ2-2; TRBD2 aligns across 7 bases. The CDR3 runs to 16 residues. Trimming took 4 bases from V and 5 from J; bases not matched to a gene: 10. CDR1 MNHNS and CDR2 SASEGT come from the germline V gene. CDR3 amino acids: CASSGLAEAETGELFF. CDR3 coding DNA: TGTGCCAGCAGTGGACTAGCCGAGGCGGAGACCGGGGAGCTGTTTTTT.